This T cell receptor (beta chain) was recorded in a study of T cells in tuberculosis. Measured with immunoSEQ multiplex PCR; TCRdb has only the in-frame clones, and not every one. The sample gives about 36,000 clones, 93% of which show up once; roughly 6.4% is in the top ten. The table lists this clone with a count of one. Material: PBMCs. The source is a donor aged 10 to 29 with latent tuberculosis or without tuberculosis infection.

CDR3 sequence reads: CASSLGQEWLNEKLFF. The CDR3 nucleotides read TGTGCCAGCAGCTTGGGACAGGAATGGTTGAACGAAAAACTGTTTTTT. The rearrangement uses TRBV5-8 and TRBJ1-4; a possible D gene is TRBD1 (6 bases). V was trimmed by 0 bases and J by 8 bases, leaving 17 bases between them. This CDR3 contains 16 residues. CDR1 and CDR2 from the germline V gene are SGHTS and YDEGEE. The entire variable domain, with the rest obtained from reference TRBV5-8 and TRBJ1-4, is as follows: EAGVTQSPTHLIKTRGQQATLRCSPISGHTSVYWYQQALGLGLQFLLWYDEGEERNRGNFPPRFSGRQFPNYSSELNVNALELEDSALYLCASSLGQEWLNEKLFFGSGTQLSVL.